A single sample gave rise to the 28 T cell receptor beta chains below, sequenced in a study of beta chain features in type 1 diabetes. Reverse transcribing all isolated RNA meant expressed TCRB transcripts were sequenced. Sequencing was performed with immunoSEQ multiplex PCR; in TCRdb, only in-frame clones are kept and a portion is missing. The table includes around 150,000 clones, approximately 10% detected once. Study-wide results and limits: When Type 1 diabetes patients were examined, their TCRB CDR3s proved moderately but significantly shorter in all four CD4+ subsets.

These receptors' antigens are unknown. The sample comprised central memory CD4+ T cells from blood. The receptors come from a woman in her thirties with type 1 diabetes.

The gene calls are TRBV19 and TRBJ2-2, with a weak D call TRBD1 (6 bases). Trimming stripped 5 bases from V and 3 bases from J, with 10 bases between. This CDR3 is 14 amino acids long. Germline values: CDR1 LNHDA, CDR2 SQIVND (reference sequence). For the CDR3, the DNA is TGTGCCAGTAGTCAGAACAGGGACACCGGGGAGCTGTTTTTT. Translating it yields CASSQNRDTGELFF.

There are a few counts of this clone. The J gene is TRBJ2-3, the V gene TRBV9, with 13 bases that match TRBD2. This CDR3 comprises 16 residues. Germline V gene sequence: CDR1 SGDLS, CDR2 YYNGEE. V lost 1 base, J lost 4 bases, and 3 bases stayed unmatched. The CDR3 sequence: CASSVTSGRAADTQYF. The CDR3 DNA follows: TGTGCCAGCAGCGTAACTAGCGGGAGGGCCGCAGATACGCAGTATTTT.

The table lists this clone with a few counts. V and J are TRBV5-4 and TRBJ1-1, with 9 bases identical to TRBD1. Unmatched junction bases numbered 10, after V lost 3 bases and J lost 10 bases. CDR3 length: 14 amino acids. The germline CDR1 and CDR2 sequences are SGHNT and YYREEE (reference sequence). CDR3 DNA: TGTGCCAGCAGCTCAGAAGATTACAGGGGGCGAGCTTTCTTT. Protein sequence: CASSSEDYRGRAFF. The full variable domain, rest sourced from reference TRBV5-4 and TRBJ1-1, is ETGVTQSPTHLIKTRGQQVTLRCSSQSGHNTVSWYQQALGQGPQFIFQYYREEENGRGNFPPRFSGLQFPNYSSELNVNALELDDSALYLCASSSEDYRGRAFFGQGTRLTVV.

This clone was observed a few times. J is TRBJ2-5 and V is TRBV28; TRBD1 aligns across 9 bases. The V gene's germline CDR1 is MDHEN and CDR2 SYDVKM. There are 15 residues in the CDR3. V trimming: 5 bases; J trimming: 7 bases; junction bases outside the gene matches: 11. The CDR3 sequence is CASSLPGTGMGTQYF. CDR3 bases: TGTGCCAGCAGTCTGCCCGGGACAGGGATGGGGACCCAGTACTTC.

The chain has TRBV9 and TRBJ1-2; TRBD1 might be the D (5 bases). V was clipped by 4 bases and J by 3 bases, with 13 bases between them. The CDR3 extends over 14 amino acids. CDR1 and CDR2 from the germline V gene are SGDLS and YYNGEE. The CDR3 region has the DNA TGTGCCAGCAGCAAGCCCCGGGGGGACTATGGCTACACCTTC. Translated, it gives CASSKPRGDYGYTF.

This clone occurred a few times. The chain couples TRBV27 to TRBJ2-1; D might be TRBD1 (6 bases). CDR1 MNHEY and CDR2 SMNVEV come from the germline V gene (reference sequence). V lost 1 base and J 4 bases, leaving 11 bases between the germline ends. This CDR3 contains 15 residues. CDR3 DNA: TGTGCCAGCAGTTTATTACAGGGTCTATACAATGAGCAGTTCTTC. It encodes CASSLLQGLYNEQFF.

The chain has TRBV19 and TRBJ2-6; D is ambiguous. Trimming took 4 bases from V and 0 from J, leaving 7 bases between them. Germline-derived CDR1 and CDR2 are LNHDA and SQIVND (reference sequence). The CDR3 runs 15 residues. The CDR3 DNA reads as TGTGCCAGTAGTACCGCGGACTCTGGGGCCAACGTCCTGACTTTC. As protein: CASSTADSGANVLTF.

The chain couples TRBV28 to TRBJ1-5; the match to TRBD1 covers 10 bases. The CDR3 length is 15 residues. The ends lost 6 bases at V and 7 bases at J; junction bases unmatched: 9. Germline CDR1 and CDR2: MDHEN and SYDVKM. Here the CDR3 reads CASRKGGQGRQPQHF. The CDR3 region has the DNA TGTGCCAGCAGGAAAGGGGGACAGGGGAGGCAGCCCCAGCATTTT.

There are a few counts of this clone. V is TRBV28 and J is TRBJ2-2; D unclear. Trimming left V 11 bases short and J 1 base short, with 11 bases between. CDR3 length equals 13 residues. Germline-derived CDR1 and CDR2 are MDHEN and SYDVKM. CDR3 residues: CAGTDLNTGELFF. The CDR3, as DNA: TGTGCCGGAACCGACTTGAACACCGGGGAGCTGTTTTTT.

This chain joins TRBV7-8 and TRBJ2-7; TRBD2 matches at 7 bases. The CDR3 covers 13 residues. Trimming at V came to 4 bases and at J to 6 bases, leaving 6 bases not matched to a gene. Germline CDR1 is SGHVS and CDR2 is FQNEAQ. In DNA, the CDR3 is TGTGCCAGCAGCTCAGCTACTAGCGCCGAGCAGTACTTC. The encoded protein is CASSSATSAEQYF.

This clone has only a few counts. The chain recombines TRBV15 with TRBJ2-2, with D hard to call. V was cut by 0 bases and J by 0 bases, with 11 bases left in between. Germline loops: CDR1 LNHNV, CDR2 YYDKDF (reference sequence). The length of the CDR3 is 17 residues. CDR3 sequence: CATSRDPVHANTGELFF. The CDR3 DNA reads as TGTGCCACCAGCAGAGATCCGGTGCACGCGAACACCGGGGAGCTGTTTTTT.

The V call is TRBV6-5, the J call TRBJ1-1; the D gene is possibly TRBD1 (6 bases). CDR3 length: 15 amino acids. CDR1 MNHEY and CDR2 SVGAGI come from the germline V gene. V lost 2 bases and J lost 0, with 10 bases in between. The CDR3 loop reads CASSYQGSLNTEAFF. In DNA, the CDR3 is TGTGCCAGCAGTTACCAGGGGTCGTTGAACACTGAAGCTTTCTTT.

J is TRBJ1-2 and V is TRBV5-1, with 9 bases matching TRBD1. Germline loops: CDR1 SGHRS, CDR2 YFSETQ. J gave up 8 bases and V 4 bases, and 6 bases lay outside the gene matches. The CDR3 length is 13 residues. This CDR3 reads CASSMDRGGGYTF. CDR3 bases: TGCGCCAGCAGCATGGACAGGGGAGGAGGCTACACCTTC.

This clone was seen more than once but under ten times. The chain has TRBV30 and TRBJ1-1; TRBD1 is a possible D gene (6 bases). Germline CDR1 reads GTSNPN; CDR2 reads SVGIG (reference sequence). The CDR3 is made up of 15 amino acids. The V gene lost 8 bases and the J gene lost 4 bases, with 23 bases spanning the gap. The CDR3 region has the DNA TGTGCCGGAATAAAAAATTACAGGGCGAGCACTGAAGCTTTCTTT. Translation gives CAGIKNYRASTEAFF.

This clone has more than one count but fewer than ten. This chain connects TRBV7-6 to TRBJ2-5, with D tentatively TRBD2 (6 bases). Trimming cost V 2 bases and J 4 bases, with 11 bases left between them. The CDR3 runs 14 residues. Germline V CDR1 and CDR2: SGHVS, FNYEAQ. The CDR3 loop reads CASSLFAGPETQYF. The CDR3 DNA reads as TGTGCCAGCAGCTTATTTGCGGGACCAGAGACCCAGTACTTC.

This rearrangement joins TRBV27 to TRBJ2-6, with D tentatively TRBD1 (7 bases). Deletions cut 5 bases from V and 1 base from J, with 30 bases between. Looked up from germline, CDR1 is MNHEY and CDR2 is SMNVEV (reference sequence). This CDR3 spans 22 amino acids. CDR3 amino acids: CASSIIGMLGGQILSGANVLTF. The CDR3 DNA sequence: TGTGCCAGCAGTATCATCGGGATGTTGGGGGGACAGATTCTTTCTGGGGCCAACGTCCTGACTTTC.

This clone was seen more than once but under ten times. This sequence joins TRBV5-4 and TRBJ1-1; tentative D call: TRBD1 (5 bases). The germline V and J ends were trimmed by 1 base and 2 bases, with 9 bases remaining between them. CDR1 is SGHNT, CDR2 YYREEE, per germline (reference sequence). This CDR3 is built from 14 residues. The DNA for the CDR3 is TGTGCCAGCAGCTTGCCAGGGTCCAACACTGAAGCTTTCTTT. It translates to CASSLPGSNTEAFF.

This clone showed up just a few times. A read error may account for a junction end that differs from germline. This chain uses TRBV18 with TRBJ1-2, with a tentative D call TRBD1 (6 bases). The CDR3 runs to 12 residues. CDR1 is KGHSH and CDR2 is LQKENI in the germline V gene. The CDR3 loop reads CASSAETGPLAF. The CDR3 bases are TGTGCCAGCTCAGCCGAGACAGGCCCCCTCGCCTTC.

V usage is TRBV11-1 and J usage is TRBJ2-7; perhaps TRBD1 as D (5 bases). There are 14 residues in the CDR3. Germline loops: CDR1 SGHAT, CDR2 FQDESV (reference sequence). V was cut by 2 bases and J by 5 bases, with 13 bases left in between. The CDR3 nucleotides are TGTGCCAGCAGCTTACTCAGGGTCTCGGACGAGCAGTACTTC. Its translation is CASSLLRVSDEQYF.

The chain employs TRBV15 and TRBJ1-2, with D uncertain. The CDR3 sequence is 12 residues long. V lost 0 bases and J lost 6, with 5 bases in between. The germline V gene has CDR1 LNHNV and CDR2 YYDKDF (reference sequence). The CDR3 protein is CATSRDRNGYTF. CDR3 in DNA: TGTGCCACCAGCAGAGACAGAAATGGCTACACCTTC.

The V call is TRBV28, the J call TRBJ2-7; 10 bases map to TRBD1. The CDR3 is made up of 15 amino acids. J lost 6 bases, V lost 6 bases, and 11 bases had no gene match. CDR1 MDHEN and CDR2 SYDVKM come from the germline V gene. The chain's CDR3 is CASSLSGQGRLEQYF. The CDR3 DNA reads as TGTGCCAGCAGCCTATCGGGACAGGGGAGGCTCGAGCAGTACTTC.

The chain is built from TRBV29-1 and TRBJ2-3, with D tentatively TRBD2 (6 bases). The CDR3 is 13 residues long. Trimming cost V 7 bases and J 2 bases, with 13 bases left between them. Germline values: CDR1 SQVTM, CDR2 ANQGSEA. DNA of the CDR3: TGCAGCGCCGTAGGGGACTTCACAGATACGCAGTATTTT. Protein: CSAVGDFTDTQYF.

The chain combines TRBV2 with TRBJ1-5; 9 bases fit TRBD1. This CDR3 region has 15 residues. The ends lost 6 bases at V and 5 bases at J; junction bases unmatched: 8. Germline V CDR1 and CDR2: SNHLY, FYNNEI. CDR3 amino acids: CASSPRQGVHQPQHF. CDR3 sequence (DNA): TGTGCCAGCAGCCCCAGACAGGGGGTTCATCAGCCCCAGCATTTT.

The V gene is TRBV7-2, the J gene TRBJ1-5; TRBD1 aligns across 7 bases. The CDR3 spans 15 residues. Trimming at V came to 5 bases and at J to 0 bases, leaving 4 bases not matched to a gene. CDR1 and CDR2 from the germline V gene are SGHTA and FQGNSA. CDR3 amino acids: CASSDRVHSNQPQHF. In DNA form, the CDR3 reads TGTGCCAGCAGCGACAGGGTTCATAGCAATCAGCCCCAGCATTTT. The full variable domain, completed using reference TRBV7-2 and TRBJ1-5, is GAGVSQSPSNKVTEKGKDVELRCDPISGHTALYWYRQSLGQGLEFLIYFQGNSAPDKSGLPSDRFSAERTGGSVSTLTIQRTQQEDSAVYLCASSDRVHSNQPQHFGDGTRLSIL.

This clone was seen more than once but under ten times. This chain joins TRBV27 and TRBJ1-2; no definite D call. In germline, CDR1 is MNHEY, CDR2 SMNVEV (reference sequence). V was clipped by 3 bases and J by 0 bases, with 14 bases between them. CDR3 length equals 16 residues. The CDR3 nucleotides read TGTGCCAGCAGTTTTAAAGGAGTGGAAACTAACTATGGCTACACCTTC. This sequence encodes CASSFKGVETNYGYTF.

J is TRBJ2-1 and V is TRBV11-3, with D tentatively TRBD1 (5 bases). The CDR3 totals 16 residues. Trimming left V 5 bases short and J 1 base short, with 15 bases between. Per germline, CDR1 SGHNT and CDR2 YENEEA. This CDR3 is CASSRQGGRSYNEQFF. The CDR3 region has the DNA TGTGCCAGCAGCCGCCAGGGCGGCAGGTCCTACAATGAGCAGTTCTTC.

This clone has a handful of counts. The chain has TRBV6-1 and TRBJ1-2, with 10 positions matching TRBD1. This CDR3 is 16 amino acids long. Germline CDR1 reads MNHNS; CDR2 reads SASEGT. With V trimmed by 3 bases and J by 3 bases, 7 bases remained unmatched. CDR3: CASSDPTGTGDYGYTF. The CDR3 region has the DNA TGTGCCAGCAGTGACCCAACAGGGACAGGGGACTATGGCTACACCTTC.

This clone was found a few times. The chain has TRBV7-3 and TRBJ1-1; 7 bases fit TRBD1. CDR3 length: 13 amino acids. The germline CDR1 and CDR2 sequences are SGHTA and FQGTGA. Unmatched junction bases numbered 5, after V lost 5 bases and J lost 5 bases. CDR3 nucleotides: TGTGCCAGCAGCCTTGACAGGGAAACTGAAGCTTTCTTT. Translation gives CASSLDRETEAFF.